This TCR beta chain was sequenced during a study of blood T cell repertoires in COVID-19. Across the study: T cells, B-cell-depleted T cells, or PBMCs supplied cDNA or gDNA.

J lost 2 bases, V lost 3 bases, and 4 bases had no gene match. The germline gives CDR1 SGHRS, CDR2 YFSETQ. The CDR3 runs to 14 residues. Only one count was recorded for this clone. Methods used by the authors: Estimated nucleated cell counts came from reference gene primer amplification. Method: immunoSEQ multiplex PCR; TCRdb's copy keeps in-frame clones and lacks some. The V and J calls and the clone size are those of that table, but D and trimming were determined from the DNA. The repertoire holds some 400,000 clones, with approximately 91% as singletons. Within the 2 weeks before study entry, each person in the exposed group met a COVID-19 case.

The receptor comes from a woman in her thirties or forties who had been exposed to COVID-19. Sequencing was carried out using PBMCs or T cells enriched from blood (not recorded which). The chain uses TRBV5-1 and TRBJ2-7; 8 positions match TRBD1. CDR3 region: CASSSQDRAYEQYF. The CDR3 DNA reads as TGCGCCAGCAGCTCCCAGGACAGGGCCTACGAGCAGTACTTC.